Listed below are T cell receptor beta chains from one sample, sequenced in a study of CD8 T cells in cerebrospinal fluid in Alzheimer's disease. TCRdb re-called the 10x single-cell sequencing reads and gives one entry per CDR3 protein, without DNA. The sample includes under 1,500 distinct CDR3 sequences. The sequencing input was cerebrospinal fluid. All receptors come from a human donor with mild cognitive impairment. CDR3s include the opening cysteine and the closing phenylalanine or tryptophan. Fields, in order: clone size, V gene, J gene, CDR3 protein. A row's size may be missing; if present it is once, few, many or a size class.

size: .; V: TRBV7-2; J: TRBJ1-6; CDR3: CASSLGGVGNSPLHF
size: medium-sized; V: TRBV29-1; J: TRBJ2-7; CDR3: CSVGHGQGYEQYF
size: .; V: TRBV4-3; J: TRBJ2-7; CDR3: CASSQDQGFRADEQYF
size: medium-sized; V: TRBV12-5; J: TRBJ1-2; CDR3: CASGLPIAGSHTF
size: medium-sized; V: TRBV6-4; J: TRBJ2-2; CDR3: CASSDSPPPWTGELFF
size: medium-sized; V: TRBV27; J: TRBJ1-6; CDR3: CASSFSALNRGYNSPLHF
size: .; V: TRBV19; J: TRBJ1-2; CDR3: CASSASDRDRDVYGYTF